These 19 T cell receptor beta chains share one sample of origin, sequenced in a study of post-analysis software for immune sequencing data. Study conclusions and caveats: The five TRBV segments detected at higher frequency in patients than in controls included TRBV5-6, TRBV5-1 and TRBV20-1.

TCR beta libraries were prepared from cDNA with unique molecular identifiers. In TCRdb, the PCR reads were re-called with MiXCR into one record per CDR3 protein. In the table there are about 680,000 distinct CDR3 sequences, around 64% of which are singletons. These receptors lack a known antigen. The sequenced material came from blood. The receptors come from a girl aged 2-10 years with multiple sclerosis.

The chain's CDR3 is CASKREAYNEQFF. The CDR3 DNA sequence: TGTGCCAGCAAGCGGGAGGCCTACAATGAGCAGTTCTTC. The rearrangement joins TRBV2 to TRBJ2-1; 9 bases match TRBD2. Germline V CDR1 and CDR2: SNHLY, FYNNEI. V shed 7 bases and J 2 bases; nucleotides not matched to a gene: 0. CDR3 length: 13 residues.

The V gene is TRBV7-9, the J gene TRBJ1-2; 9 nucleotides match TRBD1. V gave up 6 bases and J gave up 8 bases; unmatched junction bases: 10. The CDR3 runs to 14 residues. From germline, CDR1 is SEHNR and CDR2 FQNEAQ (reference sequence). CDR3: CASSRDRAMEGYTF. DNA for the CDR3: TGTGCCAGCAGTCGGGACAGGGCCATGGAAGGCTACACCTTC. Full variable domain (missing parts from reference TRBV7-9 and TRBJ1-2): DTGVSQNPRHKITKRGQNVTFRCDPISEHNRLYWYRQTLGQGPEFLTYFQNEAQLEKSRLLSDRFSAERPKGSFSTLEIQRTEQGDSAMYLCASSRDRAMEGYTFGSGTRLTVV.

This clonotype was counted only a few times. This chain links TRBV3-1 with TRBJ2-7, with 13 bases lining up with TRBD2. This CDR3 region has 16 residues. Germline values: CDR1 LGHDT, CDR2 YNNKEL (reference sequence). With 4 bases clipped from V and 0 bases from J, the junction kept 3 bases outside the gene matches. The CDR3 nucleotides are TGTGCCAGCAGCCTGACTAGCGGGAGGAACTCCTACGAGCAGTACTTC. Translating it yields CASSLTSGRNSYEQYF.

The chain carries TRBV27 and TRBJ1-1, with a possible D match to TRBD1 (6 bases). The CDR3 consists of 17 residues. In germline, CDR1 is MNHEY, CDR2 SMNVEV (reference sequence). The V end was cut by 6 bases, the J end by 0 bases, with 20 bases between. The CDR3 loop is CASSPGGHGIMNTEAFF. The CDR3 region has the DNA TGTGCCAGCAGCCCTGGGGGACACGGAATAATGAACACTGAAGCTTTCTTT.

The chain employs TRBV20-1 and TRBJ2-1, with 8 bases fitting TRBD1. Germline V CDR1 and CDR2: DFQATT, SNEGSKA (reference sequence). Trimming at V came to 2 bases and at J to 2 bases, leaving 8 bases not matched to a gene. There are 16 residues in the CDR3. CDR3 in amino acids: CSARSTGGSAYNEQFF. As DNA, the CDR3 is TGCAGTGCTAGATCCACAGGGGGGAGCGCCTACAATGAGCAGTTCTTC.

V is TRBV5-6 and J is TRBJ2-4; D not resolved. Germline CDR1 and CDR2: SGHDT and YYEEEE. The V gene lost 0 bases and the J gene lost 13 bases, with 14 bases spanning the gap. This CDR3 contains 13 residues. The CDR3 DNA follows: TGTGCCAGCAGCTTGGCCCTCAGACAAAGGCAGTACTTC. This gives the protein CASSLALRQRQYF.

This chain links TRBV5-6 with TRBJ2-3, with 9 bases that match TRBD1. V gave up 4 bases and J gave up 1 base; unmatched junction bases: 7. There are 16 residues in the CDR3. Germline V CDR1 and CDR2: SGHDT, YYEEEE. The CDR3 sequence: CASSGTGGARTDTQYF. The CDR3 DNA sequence: TGTGCCAGCAGCGGAACAGGGGGCGCCCGCACAGATACGCAGTATTTT.

This sequence joins TRBV2 and TRBJ1-5; the match to TRBD1 covers 8 bases. Unmatched junction bases numbered 6, after V lost 7 bases and J lost 1 base. In germline, CDR1 is SNHLY, CDR2 FYNNEI. The CDR3 has 15 residues. Here the CDR3 reads CASKDRVVSNQPQHF. The CDR3 nucleotides read TGTGCCAGCAAGGACAGGGTAGTGAGCAATCAGCCCCAGCATTTT. Together with reference TRBV2 and TRBJ1-5, the CDR3 gives the full variable domain: EPEVTQTPSHQVTQMGQEVILRCVPISNHLYFYWYRQILGQKVEFLVSFYNNEISEKSEIFDDQFSVERPDGSNFTLKIRSTKLEDSAMYFCASKDRVVSNQPQHFGDGTRLSIL.

This clonotype was picked up a small number of times. The V and J genes are TRBV28 and TRBJ1-2; D remains ambiguous. V was pared by 5 bases and J by 5 bases, with 12 bases between. The CDR3 runs to 13 residues. CDR1 is MDHEN, CDR2 SYDVKM, per germline. The CDR3 spells CASSPFTTYGYTF. Written as DNA, the CDR3 is TGTGCCAGCAGTCCCTTTACGACTTATGGCTACACCTTC.

The genes are TRBV10-3 and TRBJ1-2; tentatively, D is TRBD1 (5 bases). The CDR3 totals 14 residues. Germline CDR1 ENHRY, CDR2 SYGVKD. Trimming left V 3 bases short and J 2 bases short, with 10 bases between. The CDR3 DNA reads as TGTGCCATCAGTGACCCGACAGACAACTATGGCTACACCTTC. It is translated as CAISDPTDNYGYTF.

The chain employs TRBV6-5 and TRBJ1-2; TRBD1 matches 7 bases. Germline lookup yields CDR1 MNHEY and CDR2 SVGAGI. This CDR3 has 15 amino acids. V shed 1 base, J shed 6 bases, and the junction held 8 bases outside the gene matches. CDR3 protein: CASSYYSGTVDGYTF. CDR3 DNA: TGTGCCAGCAGTTACTATTCCGGGACAGTAGATGGCTACACCTTC.

The J gene is TRBJ1-4, the V gene TRBV5-1; the match to TRBD1 covers 7 bases. The germline V gene encodes CDR1 SGHRS and CDR2 YFSETQ. The ends lost 5 bases at V and 4 bases at J; junction bases unmatched: 8. This CDR3 has 15 amino acids. The CDR3 DNA sequence: TGCGCCAGCAGTTCCCTGGGACAGAGTAATGAAAAACTGTTTTTT. This sequence encodes CASSSLGQSNEKLFF. The complete variable domain, with remaining parts taken from reference TRBV5-1 and TRBJ1-4, reads KAGVTQTPRYLIKTRGQQVTLSCSPISGHRSVSWYQQTPGQGLQFLFEYFSETQRNKGNFPGRFSGRQFSNSRSEMNVSTLELGDSALYLCASSSLGQSNEKLFFGSGTQLSVL.

This clonotype appeared once. The chain links TRBV4-1 to TRBJ2-3; 9 bases are shared with TRBD1. V shed 3 bases, J shed 3 bases, and the junction held 10 bases outside the gene matches. The length of the CDR3 is 17 residues. Germline CDR1 is MGHRA and CDR2 is YSYEKL. The CDR3 spells CASSQGTTGGMTDTQYF. CDR3 nucleotide sequence: TGCGCCAGCAGCCAGGGGACGACAGGGGGGATGACAGATACGCAGTATTTT.

The V and J genes are TRBV3-1 and TRBJ2-3, with 9 positions matching TRBD2. J was trimmed by 6 bases and V by 0 bases; bases with no gene match: 10. The germline CDR1 and CDR2 sequences are LGHDT and YNNKEL (reference sequence). The CDR3 is 17 amino acids. This CDR3 reads CASSQEISGGPRDTQYF. The CDR3 nucleotides are TGTGCCAGCAGCCAAGAAATAAGCGGGGGGCCCCGGGATACGCAGTATTTT.

This clonotype has more than one count but fewer than ten. V gene TRBV11-2 combines with J gene TRBJ2-7, with TRBD2 matching 7 bases. V lost 4 bases, J lost 2 bases, and 8 bases stayed unmatched. This CDR3 comprises 15 residues. Germline V gene lookup returns CDR1 SGHAT and CDR2 FQNNGV. CDR3 sequence reads: CASSSMGGPPYEQYF. In nucleotides, the CDR3 is TGTGCCAGCAGCTCCATGGGAGGGCCCCCCTACGAGCAGTACTTC.

In its sample, this clonotype was seen once. This rearrangement joins TRBV20-1 to TRBJ1-5; D gene unclear. This CDR3 spans 12 amino acids. The V and J ends lost 6 bases and 0 bases respectively, with 6 bases between them. Germline V gives CDR1 DFQATT, CDR2 SNEGSKA (reference sequence). The CDR3 sequence is CSAPYSNQPQHF. DNA of the CDR3: TGCAGTGCGCCGTATAGCAATCAGCCCCAGCATTTT.

V gene TRBV5-5 combines with J gene TRBJ2-6; the match to TRBD1 covers 8 bases. The CDR3 is 18 amino acids. The germline gives CDR1 SGHKS, CDR2 YYEKEE (reference sequence). V shed 6 bases and J 1 base; nucleotides not matched to a gene: 12. CDR3 in DNA: TGTGCCAGCACCCCCCGGACAGGGTCTCCTTCTGGGGCCAACGTCCTGACTTTC. It is translated as CASTPRTGSPSGANVLTF.

The chain recombines TRBV4-2 with TRBJ2-1; 7 bases agree with TRBD2. CDR1 and CDR2 from the germline V gene are LGHNA and YNFKEQ. This CDR3 contains 14 residues. Trimming at V came to 4 bases and at J to 6 bases, leaving 6 bases not matched to a gene. CDR3 bases: TGTGCCAGCAGCCCCCGTACTAGCGTCAATGAGCAGTTCTTC. Amino acid sequence: CASSPRTSVNEQFF.

The V gene is TRBV7-2, the J gene TRBJ2-4, with D perhaps being TRBD1 or TRBD2 (5 bases each). The length of the CDR3 is 14 residues. Trimming took off 1 base at V and 5 bases at J, with 9 bases between the two ends. The germline V gene has CDR1 SGHTA and CDR2 FQGNSA. CDR3 sequence (DNA): TGTGCCAGCAGCTTAGGAGGGGACGAAAACATTCAGTACTTC. Its translation: CASSLGGDENIQYF.